The clone carrying this T cell receptor (beta chain) was counted a single time. Assay: immunoSEQ multiplex PCR; the TCRdb copy retains only in-frame clones and omits some. The table has about 400,000 clones, around 87% seen once. The entry originates in a study of blood T cell repertoires in COVID-19. The wider study: Sample material is recorded as cDNA or gDNA derived from T cells, B-cell-depleted T cells, or PBMCs.

Unmatched junction bases numbered 21, after V lost 3 bases and J lost 9 bases. This CDR3 is 19 amino acids long. From germline, CDR1 is SEHNR and CDR2 FQNEAQ (reference sequence). The sequencing sample was made of PBMCs or T cells enriched from blood (not recorded which). This chain joins TRBV7-9 and TRBJ1-5, with TRBD1 matching over 9 bases. The receptor was isolated from a woman aged 30 to 39 with acute COVID-19. The CDR3 spells CASSFADKDRDRVKSPQHF. The DNA for the CDR3 is TGTGCCAGCAGCTTCGCCGATAAAGACCGGGACAGGGTGAAGTCGCCCCAGCATTTT.